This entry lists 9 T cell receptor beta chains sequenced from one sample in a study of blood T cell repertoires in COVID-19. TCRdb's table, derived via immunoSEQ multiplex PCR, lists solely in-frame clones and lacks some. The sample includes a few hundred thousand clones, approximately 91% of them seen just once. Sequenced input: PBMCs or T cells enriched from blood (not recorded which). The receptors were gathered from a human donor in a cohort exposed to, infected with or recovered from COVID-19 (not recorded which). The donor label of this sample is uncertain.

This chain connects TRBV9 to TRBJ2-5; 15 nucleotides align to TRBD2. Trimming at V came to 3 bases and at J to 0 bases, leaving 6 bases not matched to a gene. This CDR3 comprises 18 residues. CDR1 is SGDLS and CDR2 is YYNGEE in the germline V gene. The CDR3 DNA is TGTGCCAGCAGCGGAAGGACTAGCGGGGGGGTGTACCAAGAGACCCAGTACTTC. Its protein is CASSGRTSGGVYQETQYF.

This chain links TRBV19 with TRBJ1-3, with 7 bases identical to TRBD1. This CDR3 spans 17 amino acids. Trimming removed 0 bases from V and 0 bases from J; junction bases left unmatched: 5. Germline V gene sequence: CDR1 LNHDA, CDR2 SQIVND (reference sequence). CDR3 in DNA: TGTGCCAGTAGTATAGAGGGTACAGGGGTCTCTGGAAACACCATATATTTT. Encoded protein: CASSIEGTGVSGNTIYF.

CDR3 region: CASSDRAAGNTIYF. CDR3 sequence (DNA): TGTGCCAGCAGTGACAGGGCGGCTGGAAACACCATATATTTT. The chain joins TRBV6-1 to TRBJ1-3, with a possible D match to TRBD1 (5 bases). From germline, CDR1 is MNHNS and CDR2 SASEGT. Between the trimmed V and J ends, which lost 3 bases and 2 bases, there was a span of 8 bases. This CDR3 is built from 14 residues.

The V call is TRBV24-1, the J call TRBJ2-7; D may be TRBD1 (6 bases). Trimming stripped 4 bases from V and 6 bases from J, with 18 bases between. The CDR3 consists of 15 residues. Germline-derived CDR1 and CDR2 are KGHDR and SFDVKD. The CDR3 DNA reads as TGTGCCACCAGTGAGCCCGACAGGTCCCTTAGCGAGCAGTACTTC. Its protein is CATSEPDRSLSEQYF.

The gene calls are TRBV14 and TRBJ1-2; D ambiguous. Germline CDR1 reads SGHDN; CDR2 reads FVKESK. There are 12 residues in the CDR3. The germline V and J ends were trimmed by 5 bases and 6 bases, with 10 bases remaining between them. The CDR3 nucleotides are TGTGCCAGCAGCGCAGAGGGCGATGGCTACACCTTC. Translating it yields CASSAEGDGYTF.

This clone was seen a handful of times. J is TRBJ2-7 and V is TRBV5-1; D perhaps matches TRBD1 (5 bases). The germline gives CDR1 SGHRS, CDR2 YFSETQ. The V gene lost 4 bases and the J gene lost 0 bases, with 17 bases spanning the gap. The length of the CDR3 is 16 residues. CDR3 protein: CASSPVGRANSYEQYF. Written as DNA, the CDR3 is TGCGCCAGCAGCCCTGTGGGCAGGGCAAACTCCTACGAGCAGTACTTC.

Written as DNA, the CDR3 is TGCAGTGCTAGTGGGACAGGGGGAGGTAACTATGGCTACACCTTC. Protein product: CSASGTGGGNYGYTF. The chain uses TRBV20-1 and TRBJ1-2; the match to TRBD1 covers 11 bases. The CDR3 totals 15 residues. The V gene end was trimmed by 3 bases and the J gene end by 1 base; junction bases not matched to a gene: 4. Germline lookup yields CDR1 DFQATT and CDR2 SNEGSKA (reference sequence).

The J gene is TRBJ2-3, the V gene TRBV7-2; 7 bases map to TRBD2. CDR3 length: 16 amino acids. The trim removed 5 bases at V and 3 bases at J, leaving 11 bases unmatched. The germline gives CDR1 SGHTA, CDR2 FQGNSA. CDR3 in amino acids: CASSLRLGSGTDTQYF. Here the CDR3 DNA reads TGTGCCAGCAGCCTTCGACTTGGTAGCGGGACAGATACGCAGTATTTT.

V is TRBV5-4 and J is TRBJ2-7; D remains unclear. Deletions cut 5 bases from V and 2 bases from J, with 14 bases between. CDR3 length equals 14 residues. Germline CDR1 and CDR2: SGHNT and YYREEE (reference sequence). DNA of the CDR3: TGTGCCAGCAGTTGGATCTTGACACCCTACGAGCAGTACTTC. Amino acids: CASSWILTPYEQYF.